This TCR beta chain was identified in a study of CD8+ T cells in alopecia areata. cDNA serving as the sequencing template came from extracted, reverse transcribed RNA. The method was immunoSEQ multiplex PCR; TCRdb's version includes in-frame clones alone and lacks a portion of them. The top ten clones hold 0.4% to 0.55% of a sample with some 210,000 clones, roughly 57% of them seen once. V dropped 5 bases and J dropped 3; count of bases not matched to a gene: 5. Germline lookup yields CDR1 PRHDT and CDR2 FYEKMQ (reference sequence). The CDR3 is 16 amino acids. Sequenced here: CD4+ T cells sorted from blood, sampled at week 0. The J gene is TRBJ2-7, the V gene TRBV13; TRBD2 aligns across 15 bases. The TCR comes from a human donor with alopecia areata. The CDR3 region has the DNA TGTGCCAGCAGCCGGGGGGGACTAGCGGGAGGCTACGAGCAGTACTTC. Protein sequence: CASSRGGLAGGYEQYF. The entire variable domain, with the rest obtained from reference TRBV13 and TRBJ2-7, is as follows: AAGVIQSPRHLIKEKRETATLKCYPIPRHDTVYWYQQGPGQDPQFLISFYEKMQSDKGSIPDRFSAQQFSDYHSELNMSSLELGDSALYFCASSRGGLAGGYEQYFGPGTRLTVT.